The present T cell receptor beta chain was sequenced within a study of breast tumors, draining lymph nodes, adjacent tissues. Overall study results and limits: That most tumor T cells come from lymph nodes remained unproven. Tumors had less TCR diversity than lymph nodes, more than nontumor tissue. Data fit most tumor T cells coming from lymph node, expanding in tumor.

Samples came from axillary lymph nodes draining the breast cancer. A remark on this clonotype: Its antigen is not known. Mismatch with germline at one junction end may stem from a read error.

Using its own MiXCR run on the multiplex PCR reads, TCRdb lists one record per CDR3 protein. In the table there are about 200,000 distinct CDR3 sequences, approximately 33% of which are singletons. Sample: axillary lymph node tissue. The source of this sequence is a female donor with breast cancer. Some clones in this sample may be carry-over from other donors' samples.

For the CDR3, the DNA is TGCACCAGCAGTCAGGTGGTAGGACGGTCCTCTGGGGCCAACGTCCTGACTTTC. This gives the protein CTSSQVVGRSSGANVLTF. V gene TRBV4-3 combines with J gene TRBJ2-6; D gene uncertain. Germline V gene sequence: CDR1 LGHNA, CDR2 YSLEER. The CDR3 extends over 18 amino acids.